This is a list of T cell receptor beta chains from one sample in a study of blood T cells in healthy people across ages. TCRdb reprocessed the 5' RACE reads via MiXCR and lists one record per CDR3 protein. This repertoire shows some 940,000 distinct CDR3 sequences, about 28% found once; its top ten account for roughly 10%. This same sample was also taken into another study, of T cells of mothers and their children.

Sequencing was done on a sample of blood. These receptors all stem from a woman aged 40 to 50 in good health. Both conserved end residues are part of each CDR3. D genes are given only for firm matches. Size tells how often a clone was seen (once, few, many) or the class of an expanded clone, and some rows leave it out.

TRBV7-3	-	TRBD1	TRBJ2-1	TGTGCCAGCAGCCTTGGACAGGGGTTACGGGGTGAGCAGTTCTTC	CASSLGQGLRGEQFF
TRBV7-6	many	-	TRBJ1-2	TGTGCCAGCAGCTTAGCGGTTGAGAGGGGAGCTAACTATGGCTACACCTTC	CASSLAVERGANYGYTF
TRBV20-1	-	TRBD2	TRBJ2-3	TGCAGTGCTGCGCTTAGCGGGGTTGGGACAGATACGCAGTATTTT	CSAALSGVGTDTQYF
TRBV20-1	few	TRBD1	TRBJ1-5	TGCAGTGCTAGCGGACAGGGATATCAGCCCCAGCATTTT	CSASGQGYQPQHF
TRBV20-1	-	TRBD2	TRBJ2-3	TGCAGTGCTAGAAGGGTGCGGGGGGGGTCGGGTACGCAGTATTTT	CSARRVRGGSGTQYF
TRBV7-2	-	TRBD2	TRBJ2-3	TGTGCCAGCAGCTCCGAATTACGGGGGGGTTTCACAGATACGCAGTATTTT	CASSSELRGGFTDTQYF
TRBV7-9	-	TRBD1	TRBJ2-1	TGTGCCAGCAGCGTCGCCGGGACAGGCAACAATGAGCAGTTCTTC	CASSVAGTGNNEQFF
TRBV7-2	many	TRBD1	TRBJ2-7	TGTGCCAGCAGCACACAGGGACAGGGCACCTACGAGCAGTACTTC	CASSTQGQGTYEQYF
TRBV3-1	-	TRBD1	TRBJ1-1	TGTGCCAGCAGCCAGGGGACAGGGGGCGCCCCTGAAGCTTTCTTT	CASSQGTGGAPEAFF
TRBV27	-	-	TRBJ2-1	TGTGCCAGCAGTCGTCAGGGCGTCTACAATGAGCAGTTCTTC	CASSRQGVYNEQFF
TRBV28	-	TRBD2	TRBJ2-5	TGTGCCAGCAGTTATGCGGGGGGTAGGAAGACCCGGTACTTC	CASSYAGGRKTRYF
TRBV20-1	many	-	TRBJ1-6	TGCAGTGCTAGAGATTCGTACGGACGGGCGCCTCTTAATTCACCCCTCCACTTT	CSARDSYGRAPLNSPLHF
TRBV9	-	-	TRBJ2-5	TGTGCCAACAGCGTCGACGGACAGATAACGGAGACCCAGTACTTC	CANSVDGQITETQYF
TRBV5-1	few	-	TRBJ2-1	TGCGCCAGCAGCTTGTGGGGGAGATCGAACAATGAGCAGTTCTTC	CASSLWGRSNNEQFF
TRBV6-6	few	TRBD1	TRBJ2-1	TGTGCCAGCAGTCTGGGACAGACTTTCTTTCTATCTGAGCAGTTCTTC	CASSLGQTFFLSEQFF
TRBV2	-	TRBD1	TRBJ2-1	TGTGCCAGCAGGCGGACAGGGAGCTCCTACAATGAGCAGTTCTTC	CASRRTGSSYNEQFF
TRBV5-1	few	-	TRBJ1-2	TGCGCCAGCAGCTACGAAGCTGGGGTCTATGGCTACACCTTC	CASSYEAGVYGYTF